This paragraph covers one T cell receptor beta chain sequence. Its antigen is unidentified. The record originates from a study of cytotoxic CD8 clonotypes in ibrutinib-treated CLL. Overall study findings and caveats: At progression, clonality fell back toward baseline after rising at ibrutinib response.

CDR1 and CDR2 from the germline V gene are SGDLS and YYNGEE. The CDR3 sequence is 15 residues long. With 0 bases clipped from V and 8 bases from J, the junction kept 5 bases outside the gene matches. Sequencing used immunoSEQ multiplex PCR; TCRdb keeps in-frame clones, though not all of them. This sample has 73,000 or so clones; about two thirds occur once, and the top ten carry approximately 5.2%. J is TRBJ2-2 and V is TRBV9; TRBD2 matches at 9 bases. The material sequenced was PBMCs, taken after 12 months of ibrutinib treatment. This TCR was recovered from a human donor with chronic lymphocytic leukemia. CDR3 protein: CASSVAASGAGELFF. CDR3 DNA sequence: TGTGCCAGCAGCGTAGCGGCTAGCGGGGCGGGGGAGCTGTTTTTT.